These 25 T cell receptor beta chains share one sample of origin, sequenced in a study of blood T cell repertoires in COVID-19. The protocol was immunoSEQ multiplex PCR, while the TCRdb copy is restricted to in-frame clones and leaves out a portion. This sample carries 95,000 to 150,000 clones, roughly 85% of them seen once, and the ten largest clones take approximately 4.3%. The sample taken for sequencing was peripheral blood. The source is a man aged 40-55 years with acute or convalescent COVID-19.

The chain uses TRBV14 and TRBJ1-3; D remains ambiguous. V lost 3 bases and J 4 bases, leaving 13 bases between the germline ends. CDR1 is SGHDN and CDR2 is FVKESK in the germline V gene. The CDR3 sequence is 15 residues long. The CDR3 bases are TGTGCCAGCAGCCAGATGCGAAACTCGGGAAACACCATATATTTT. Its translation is CASSQMRNSGNTIYF.

The CDR3 region is CASSPQTFNEKLFF. The CDR3 DNA reads as TGCGCCAGCAGCCCCCAAACTTTTAATGAAAAACTGTTTTTT. V usage is TRBV4-3 and J usage is TRBJ1-4; D is unresolved. Per germline, CDR1 LGHNA and CDR2 YSLEER. The CDR3 is 14 amino acids. With 4 bases removed from V and 4 bases from J, the gap between germline ends came to 10 bases.

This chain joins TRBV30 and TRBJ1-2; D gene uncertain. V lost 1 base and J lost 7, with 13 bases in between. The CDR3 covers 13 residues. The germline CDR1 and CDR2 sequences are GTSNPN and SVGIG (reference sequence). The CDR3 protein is CAWSESRDSGYTF. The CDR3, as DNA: TGTGCCTGGAGTGAGTCCCGGGATAGTGGCTACACCTTC.

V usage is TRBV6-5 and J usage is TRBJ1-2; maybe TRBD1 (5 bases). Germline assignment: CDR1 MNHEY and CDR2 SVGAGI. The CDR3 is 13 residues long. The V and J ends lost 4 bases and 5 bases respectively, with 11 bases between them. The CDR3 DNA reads TGTGCCAGCAGTTTGGGAGGGGAATATGGCTACACCTTC. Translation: CASSLGGEYGYTF.

The CDR3 sequence is CASAREGWLNEQFF. Written as DNA, the CDR3 is TGTGCCAGCGCTAGGGAGGGTTGGTTGAATGAGCAGTTCTTC. V is TRBV2 and J is TRBJ2-1; 7 bases match TRBD2. V dropped 8 bases and J dropped 7; count of bases not matched to a gene: 11. Germline V gene data show CDR1 as SNHLY and CDR2 as FYNNEI. The CDR3 spans 14 residues.

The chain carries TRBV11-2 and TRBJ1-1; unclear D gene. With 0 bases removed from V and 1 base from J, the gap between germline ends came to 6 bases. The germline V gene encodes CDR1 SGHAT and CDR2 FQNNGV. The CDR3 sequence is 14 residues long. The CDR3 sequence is CASSLDHWNTEAFF. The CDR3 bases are TGTGCCAGCAGCTTAGATCACTGGAACACTGAAGCTTTCTTT. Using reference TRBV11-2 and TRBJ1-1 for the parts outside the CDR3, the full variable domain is EAGVAQSPRYKIIEKRQSVAFWCNPISGHATLYWYQQILGQGPKLLIQFQNNGVVDDSQLPKDRFSAERLKGVDSTLKIQPAKLEDSAVYLCASSLDHWNTEAFFGQGTRLTVV.

CDR3 in amino acids: CASSSLDSRYGYTF. DNA of the CDR3: TGTGCCAGCAGCTCCCTTGACAGCCGCTATGGCTACACCTTC. The chain recombines TRBV5-6 with TRBJ1-2; TRBD1 is a possible D gene (5 bases). Trimming shortened V by 3 bases and J by 4 bases, and 13 bases separated the two germline ends. CDR3 length equals 14 residues. Germline V gives CDR1 SGHDT, CDR2 YYEEEE.

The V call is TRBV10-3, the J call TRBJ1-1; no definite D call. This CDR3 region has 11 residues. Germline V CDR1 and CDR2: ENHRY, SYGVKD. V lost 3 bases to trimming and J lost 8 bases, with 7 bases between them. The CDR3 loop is CAISERVEAFF. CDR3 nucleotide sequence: TGTGCCATCAGTGAACGCGTGGAAGCTTTCTTT.

This CDR3 reads CASSPLAGVISEQYF. Written as DNA, the CDR3 is TGTGCCAGCAGCCCTCTAGCGGGAGTCATAAGCGAGCAGTACTTC. This chain uses TRBV11-2 with TRBJ2-7, with 10 bases matching TRBD2. The length of the CDR3 is 15 residues. Germline V gene sequence: CDR1 SGHAT, CDR2 FQNNGV. Trimming at V came to 5 bases and at J to 6 bases, leaving 10 bases not matched to a gene.

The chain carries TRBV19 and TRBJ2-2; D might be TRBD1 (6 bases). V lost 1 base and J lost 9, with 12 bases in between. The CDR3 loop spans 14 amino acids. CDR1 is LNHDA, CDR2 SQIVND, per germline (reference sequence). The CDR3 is CASSIGRGDRELFF. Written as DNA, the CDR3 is TGTGCCAGTAGTATAGGCAGGGGTGATAGGGAGCTGTTTTTT.

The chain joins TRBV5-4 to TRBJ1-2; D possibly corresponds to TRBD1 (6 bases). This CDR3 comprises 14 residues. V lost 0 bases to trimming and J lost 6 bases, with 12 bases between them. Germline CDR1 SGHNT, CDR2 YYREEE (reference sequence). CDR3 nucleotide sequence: TGTGCCAGCAGCTTGGGGACAGAAAATGATGGCTACACCTTC. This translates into CASSLGTENDGYTF. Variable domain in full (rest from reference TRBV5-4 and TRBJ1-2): ETGVTQSPTHLIKTRGQQVTLRCSSQSGHNTVSWYQQALGQGPQFIFQYYREEENGRGNFPPRFSGLQFPNYSSELNVNALELDDSALYLCASSLGTENDGYTFGSGTRLTVV.

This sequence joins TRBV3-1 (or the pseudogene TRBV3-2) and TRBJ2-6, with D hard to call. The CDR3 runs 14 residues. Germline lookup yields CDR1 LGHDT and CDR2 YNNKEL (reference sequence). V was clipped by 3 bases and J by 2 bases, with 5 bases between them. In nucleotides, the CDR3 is TGTGCCAGCAGCCAGGCCCCTGGGGCCAACGTCCTGACTTTC. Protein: CASSQAPGANVLTF.

CDR3 bases: TGTGCCACCAGTGACAGGGGGGACCAGCCCCAGCATTTT. It yields the protein CATSDRGDQPQHF. The chain has TRBV24-1 and TRBJ1-5; 7 positions match TRBD1. The CDR3 has 13 residues. The germline gives CDR1 KGHDR, CDR2 SFDVKD. With 4 bases clipped from V and 7 bases from J, the junction kept 3 bases outside the gene matches.

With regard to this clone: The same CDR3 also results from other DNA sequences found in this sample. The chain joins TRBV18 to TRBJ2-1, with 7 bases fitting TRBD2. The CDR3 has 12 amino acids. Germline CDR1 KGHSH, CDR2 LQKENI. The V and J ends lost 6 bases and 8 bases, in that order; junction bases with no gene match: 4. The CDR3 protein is CASSPREDEQFF. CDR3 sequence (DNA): TGTGCCAGCTCCCCTCGGGAGGATGAGCAGTTCTTC.

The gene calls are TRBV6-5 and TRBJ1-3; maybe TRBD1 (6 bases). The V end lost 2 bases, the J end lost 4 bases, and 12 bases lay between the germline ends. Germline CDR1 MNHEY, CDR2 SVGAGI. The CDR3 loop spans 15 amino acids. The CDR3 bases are TGTGCCAGCAGTTACAGTGCAGGGACAGGAAACACCATATATTTT. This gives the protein CASSYSAGTGNTIYF.

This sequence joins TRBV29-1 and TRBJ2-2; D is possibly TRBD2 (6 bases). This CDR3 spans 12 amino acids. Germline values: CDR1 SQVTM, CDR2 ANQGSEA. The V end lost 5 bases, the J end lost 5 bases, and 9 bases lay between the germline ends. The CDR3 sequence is CSVPGGTGELFF. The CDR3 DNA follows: TGCAGCGTTCCTGGGGGGACCGGGGAGCTGTTTTTT.

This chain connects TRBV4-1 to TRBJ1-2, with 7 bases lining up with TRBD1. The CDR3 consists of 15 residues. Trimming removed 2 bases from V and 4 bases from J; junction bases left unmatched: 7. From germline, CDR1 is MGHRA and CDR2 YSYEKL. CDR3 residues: CASSQLGQVAYGYTF. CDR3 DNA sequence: TGCGCCAGCAGCCAACTAGGACAGGTTGCCTATGGCTACACCTTC.

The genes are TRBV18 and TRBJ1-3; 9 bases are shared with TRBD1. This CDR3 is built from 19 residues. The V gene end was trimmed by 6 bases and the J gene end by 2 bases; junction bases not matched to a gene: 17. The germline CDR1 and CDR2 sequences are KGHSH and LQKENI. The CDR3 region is CASSATAGTGKVAGNTIYF. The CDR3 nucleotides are TGTGCCAGCTCGGCCACGGCTGGGACAGGGAAAGTCGCTGGAAACACCATATATTTT. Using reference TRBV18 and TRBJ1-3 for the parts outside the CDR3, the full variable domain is NAGVMQNPRHLVRRRGQEARLRCSPMKGHSHVYWYRQLPEEGLKFMVYLQKENIIDESGMPKERFSAEFPKEGPSILRIQQVVRGDSAAYFCASSATAGTGKVAGNTIYFGEGSWLTVV.

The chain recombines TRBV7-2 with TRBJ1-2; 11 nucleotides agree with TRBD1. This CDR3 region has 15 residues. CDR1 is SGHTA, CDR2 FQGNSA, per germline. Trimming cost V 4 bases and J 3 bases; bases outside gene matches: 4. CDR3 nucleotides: TGTGCCAGCAGCTCGGACAGGGGGCGAGACTATGGCTACACCTTC. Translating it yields CASSSDRGRDYGYTF.

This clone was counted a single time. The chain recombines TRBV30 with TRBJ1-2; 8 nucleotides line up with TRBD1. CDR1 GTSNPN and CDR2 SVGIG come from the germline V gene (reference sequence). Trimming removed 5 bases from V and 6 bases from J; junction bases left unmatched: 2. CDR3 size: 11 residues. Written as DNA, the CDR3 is TGTGCCTGGGGACAGGGCGATGGCTACACCTTC. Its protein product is CAWGQGDGYTF.

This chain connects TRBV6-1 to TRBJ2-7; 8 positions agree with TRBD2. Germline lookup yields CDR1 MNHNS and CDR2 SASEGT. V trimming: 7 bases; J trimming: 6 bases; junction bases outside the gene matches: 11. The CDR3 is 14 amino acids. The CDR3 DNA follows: TGTGCCAGCACCTCAGCGGGAGATGGTGGCGAGCAGTACTTC. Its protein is CASTSAGDGGEQYF.

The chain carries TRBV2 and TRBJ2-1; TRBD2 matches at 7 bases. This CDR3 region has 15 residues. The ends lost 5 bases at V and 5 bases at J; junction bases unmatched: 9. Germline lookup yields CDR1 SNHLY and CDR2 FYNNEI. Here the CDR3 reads CASSSRREANNEQFF. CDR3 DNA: TGTGCCAGCAGTTCCCGCCGGGAGGCCAACAATGAGCAGTTCTTC. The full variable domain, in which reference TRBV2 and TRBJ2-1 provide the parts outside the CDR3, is EPEVTQTPSHQVTQMGQEVILRCVPISNHLYFYWYRQILGQKVEFLVSFYNNEISEKSEIFDDQFSVERPDGSNFTLKIRSTKLEDSAMYFCASSSRREANNEQFFGPGTRLTVL.

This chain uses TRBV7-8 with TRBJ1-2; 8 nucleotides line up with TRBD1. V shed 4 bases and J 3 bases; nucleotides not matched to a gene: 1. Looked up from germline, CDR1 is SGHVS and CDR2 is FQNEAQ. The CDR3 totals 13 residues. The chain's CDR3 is CASSSDRDYGYTF. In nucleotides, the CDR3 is TGTGCCAGCAGCTCGGACAGGGACTATGGCTACACCTTC.

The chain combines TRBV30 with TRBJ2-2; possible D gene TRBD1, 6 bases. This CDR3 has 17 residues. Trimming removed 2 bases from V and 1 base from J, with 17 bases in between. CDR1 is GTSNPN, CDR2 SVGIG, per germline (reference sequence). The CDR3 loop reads CAWSPASRGKNTGELFF. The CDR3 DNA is TGTGCCTGGAGTCCGGCCAGTAGGGGGAAGAACACCGGGGAGCTGTTTTTT.

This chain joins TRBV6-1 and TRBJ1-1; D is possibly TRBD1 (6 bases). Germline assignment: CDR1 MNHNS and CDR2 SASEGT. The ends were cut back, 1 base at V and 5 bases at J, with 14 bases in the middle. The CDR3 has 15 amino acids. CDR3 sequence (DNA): TGTGCCAGCAGTGAAGAGGGGGGGCTGGGGACTGAAGCTTTCTTT. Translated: CASSEEGGLGTEAFF.